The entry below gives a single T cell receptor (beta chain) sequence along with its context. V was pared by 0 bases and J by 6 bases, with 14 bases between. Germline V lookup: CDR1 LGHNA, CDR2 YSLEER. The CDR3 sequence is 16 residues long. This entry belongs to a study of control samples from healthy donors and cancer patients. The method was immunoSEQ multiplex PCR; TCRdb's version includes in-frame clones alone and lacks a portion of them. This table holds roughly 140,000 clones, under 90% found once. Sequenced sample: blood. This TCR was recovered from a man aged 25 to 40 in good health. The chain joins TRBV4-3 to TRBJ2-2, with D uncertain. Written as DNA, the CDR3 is TGCGCCAGCAGCCAAGATCTCTTGGTAGGCGCCGGGGAGCTGTTTTTT. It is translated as CASSQDLLVGAGELFF.